This TCR beta chain was recorded in a study of T cell changes during pregnancy in multiple sclerosis. This CDR3 is 17 amino acids long. Assay used: immunoSEQ multiplex PCR; TCRdb lists only in-frame clones, some missing. The sample carries 50,000 to 60,000 clones, about 85% recorded once. This receptor was obtained from a female donor with multiple sclerosis, enrolled in a pregnancy study. This rearrangement joins TRBV21-1 to TRBJ2-7; the D call in the table, TRBD2, was not verified against the DNA. TRBV21-1 is given as a pseudogene. Sequencing was performed on CD4+ T cells from peripheral blood mononuclear cells, taken in the third trimester of pregnancy. The CDR3 region has the DNA TGTGCCAGCAGCAAAGAGCGATACGGGTCCAACTCCTACGAGCAGTACTTC. Its protein is CASSKERYGSNSYEQYF.